One and the same sample provided the 24 T cell receptor beta chains below, sequenced in a study of T cell repertoires in cytomegalovirus infection. Each CDR3 protein is one row after TCRdb ran MiXCR on the reads. The data show about 110,000 distinct CDR3 sequences, around 45% seen once. Their target antigens are unknown. This specimen was CD8+ T cells from cultured PBMCs, taken from culture after CMV antigen stimulation. Every receptor here comes from a human donor in good health (CMV status not recorded). Some clones in this sample may be carry-over from other donors' samples.

This clonotype was counted a few times. The rearrangement joins TRBV20-1 to TRBJ1-5; perhaps TRBD1 as D (5 bases). From germline, CDR1 is DFQATT and CDR2 SNEGSKA (reference sequence). Trimming left V 7 bases short and J 0 bases short, with 19 bases between. This CDR3 comprises 16 residues. The CDR3 protein is CSVRDGPTHSNQPQHF. In DNA form, the CDR3 reads TGCAGTGTTCGGGACGGGCCGACACATAGCAATCAGCCCCAGCATTTT.

V usage is TRBV28 and J usage is TRBJ2-5, with a weak D call TRBD1 (6 bases). This CDR3 contains 14 residues. V was clipped by 6 bases and J by 4 bases, with 15 bases between them. The germline V gene has CDR1 MDHEN and CDR2 SYDVKM. CDR3 sequence reads: CASSRYGQLETQYF. In DNA form, the CDR3 reads TGTGCCAGCAGCAGATACGGACAGTTAGAGACCCAGTACTTC.

This clonotype was detected only a few times. The chain joins TRBV7-4 to TRBJ1-1; D is ambiguous. CDR1 is SGHVT, CDR2 SQSDAQ, per germline. The V and J ends lost 7 bases and 7 bases respectively, with 10 bases between them. This CDR3 is built from 11 residues. The CDR3 bases are TGTGCCAGCACTGACCGTGGTGAAGCTTTCTTT. Its protein product is CASTDRGEAFF.

This clonotype was picked up a small number of times. The CDR3 DNA reads as TGTGCCAGCAGCCCCGAGGTGAGGGGGCTGAACACTGAAGCTTTCTTT. This gives the protein CASSPEVRGLNTEAFF. The rearrangement links TRBV7-4 to TRBJ1-1; 7 bases align to TRBD1. The junction had 9 bases not matched to a gene; V was cut back by 5 bases and J by 0 bases. The CDR3 covers 16 residues. Germline CDR1 is SGHVT and CDR2 is SQSDAQ.

The CDR3 region is CASSYPKGSGYTF. The CDR3 nucleotides are TGTGCCAGCAGTTACCCTAAAGGAAGTGGCTACACCTTC. This chain joins TRBV6-6 and TRBJ1-2; no definite D call. V shed 2 bases and J shed 7 bases, with 11 bases lying between them. The CDR3 sequence is 13 residues long. From germline, CDR1 is MNHNY and CDR2 SVGAGI (reference sequence).

This clonotype was observed a few times. The chain carries TRBV5-1 and TRBJ1-6, with 11 bases fitting TRBD1. The CDR3 has 15 amino acids. V lost 7 bases, J lost 8 bases, and 8 bases stayed unmatched. Looked up from germline, CDR1 is SGHRS and CDR2 is YFSETQ. The CDR3 coding sequence is TGCGCCAGCGGCGGAGGACAGGGGGCTGATTCACCCCTCCACTTT. Its protein product is CASGGGQGADSPLHF.

The DNA of the CDR3 is TGTGCCAGCAGTGAAGCGCTTCGATTGTCACGGGGAGCTTTCTTT. It encodes CASSEALRLSRGAFF. V and J are TRBV2 and TRBJ1-1; no firm D call. This CDR3 has 15 residues. Germline CDR1 reads SNHLY; CDR2 reads FYNNEI. Trimming stripped 0 bases from V and 10 bases from J, with 18 bases between.

CDR3 bases: TGTGCCAGCGAGAACTCCTACGAGCAGTACTTC. Translating gives CASENSYEQYF. The chain couples TRBV2 to TRBJ2-7; no firm D call. This CDR3 is built from 11 residues. Germline values: CDR1 SNHLY, CDR2 FYNNEI. The V end was cut by 8 bases, the J end by 0 bases, with 5 bases between. Variable domain in full (rest from reference TRBV2 and TRBJ2-7): EPEVTQTPSHQVTQMGQEVILRCVPISNHLYFYWYRQILGQKVEFLVSFYNNEISEKSEIFDDQFSVERPDGSNFTLKIRSTKLEDSAMYFCASENSYEQYFGPGTRLTVT.

This clonotype was seen at least ten times. J is TRBJ2-1 and V is TRBV7-2; D possibly corresponds to TRBD2 (5 bases). V shed 2 bases and J shed 1 base, with 18 bases lying between them. Germline V gene lookup returns CDR1 SGHTA and CDR2 FQGNSA. The CDR3 spans 18 residues. CDR3 in amino acids: CASSLNSGVGGSYNEQFF. In DNA form, the CDR3 reads TGTGCCAGCAGCTTAAATTCCGGGGTTGGAGGATCCTACAATGAGCAGTTCTTC.

The chain uses TRBV2 and TRBJ2-7; 7 positions agree with TRBD1. Per germline, CDR1 SNHLY and CDR2 FYNNEI. V was pared by 2 bases and J by 3 bases, with 7 bases of the junction left unmatched. The CDR3 is 15 residues long. As DNA, the CDR3 is TGTGCCAGCAGTGAATGGGAAAGGGGGCTCTACGAGCAGTACTTC. Translating gives CASSEWERGLYEQYF.

This clonotype was counted between two and nine times. The J gene is TRBJ1-2, the V gene TRBV27, with 7 bases lining up with TRBD1. CDR1 is MNHEY and CDR2 is SMNVEV in the germline V gene (reference sequence). The CDR3 consists of 13 residues. The V gene end was trimmed by 2 bases and the J gene end by 8 bases; junction bases not matched to a gene: 5. The CDR3 here is CASSLGQARGYTF. The CDR3 nucleotides read TGTGCCAGCAGTTTAGGACAGGCTAGGGGCTACACCTTC.

The V gene is TRBV7-2, the J gene TRBJ1-6, with TRBD1 identical over 7 bases. V shed 6 bases, J shed 14 bases, and the junction held 7 bases outside the gene matches. The CDR3 length is 12 residues. The germline gives CDR1 SGHTA, CDR2 FQGNSA. In DNA, the CDR3 is TGTGCCAGCAGAGTAGGGGGCGCGGCCCTCCACTTT. This codes for CASRVGGAALHF.

This clonotype was detected a few times. The chain uses TRBV7-2 and TRBJ2-3, with TRBD2 matching over 11 bases. The CDR3 has 17 amino acids. CDR1 is SGHTA and CDR2 is FQGNSA in the germline V gene. Trimming at V came to 5 bases and at J to 0 bases, leaving 7 bases not matched to a gene. This CDR3 reads CASSILAGVPSTDTQYF. For the CDR3, the DNA is TGTGCCAGCAGCATACTAGCGGGGGTCCCTAGCACAGATACGCAGTATTTT.

The rearrangement uses TRBV5-1 and TRBJ1-1; weak D call: TRBD1 (5 bases). This CDR3 region has 13 residues. Trimming pared 4 bases from V and 5 bases from J, leaving 12 bases between. Germline CDR1 is SGHRS and CDR2 is YFSETQ. In DNA, the CDR3 is TGCGCCAGCAGCGCCTACGAGGGGACTGAAGCTTTCTTT. This sequence encodes CASSAYEGTEAFF.

The V gene is TRBV5-1, the J gene TRBJ1-2, with 8 bases that match TRBD1. V lost 8 bases, J lost 5 bases, and 8 bases stayed unmatched. This CDR3 region has 13 residues. CDR1 and CDR2 from the germline V gene are SGHRS and YFSETQ. CDR3: CASRSGQGYGYTF. For the CDR3, the DNA is TGCGCCAGTAGATCCGGACAGGGATATGGCTACACCTTC.

This clonotype was seen at least ten times. This chain joins TRBV15 and TRBJ1-2, with 9 positions matching TRBD1. The CDR3 runs 15 residues. The germline gives CDR1 LNHNV, CDR2 YYDKDF (reference sequence). V shed 4 bases and J 5 bases; nucleotides not matched to a gene: 8. CDR3 in DNA: TGTGCCACCAGCAAAAACAGGGGGCTAAATTATGGCTACACCTTC. Translation: CATSKNRGLNYGYTF.

The chain carries TRBV6-5 and TRBJ2-5; 7 bases fit TRBD2. CDR3 length: 14 residues. Unmatched junction bases numbered 5, after V lost 2 bases and J lost 5 bases. Germline V gives CDR1 MNHEY, CDR2 SVGAGI. The CDR3 coding sequence is TGTGCCAGCAGTTACGGGAAAGCGGGGGAGACCCAGTACTTC. This encodes CASSYGKAGETQYF.

J is TRBJ2-1 and V is TRBV12-3 or TRBV12-4; D not certain. Trimming removed 7 bases at V and 6 bases at J, with 13 bases between. The CDR3 runs 13 residues. The CDR3 loop reads CASTQTSVNEQFF. For the CDR3, the DNA is TGTGCCAGCACGCAAACCAGCGTCAATGAGCAGTTCTTC.

V is TRBV6-6 and J is TRBJ2-1; 11 bases match TRBD2. Trimming removed 0 bases from V and 9 bases from J; junction bases left unmatched: 4. The CDR3 is 15 residues long. Germline values: CDR1 MNHNY, CDR2 SVGAGI (reference sequence). CDR3: CASSYSASGGFEQFF. The DNA of the CDR3 is TGTGCCAGCAGTTACTCGGCTAGCGGGGGGTTTGAGCAGTTCTTC.

This clonotype was observed once. V is TRBV11-3 and J is TRBJ2-2; D is unresolved. Germline CDR1 and CDR2: SGHNT and YENEEA. The CDR3 has 15 residues. V lost 1 base to trimming and J lost 4 bases, with 10 bases between them. CDR3 in DNA: TGTGCCAGCAGCTTAGTCTCAGGTCTCACCGGGGAGCTGTTTTTT. It is translated as CASSLVSGLTGELFF.

This rearrangement joins TRBV29-1 to TRBJ2-1, with 9 nucleotides matching TRBD2. The CDR3 contains 16 residues. J lost 6 bases, V lost 0 bases, and 9 bases had no gene match. Per the germline V gene, CDR1 is SQVTM and CDR2 is ANQGSEA. For the CDR3, the DNA is TGCAGCGTTGAAGAGGACCAGCGGGGGGCCCTCAATGAGCAGTTCTTC. Protein sequence: CSVEEDQRGALNEQFF.

The chain couples TRBV20-1 to TRBJ1-4; D may be TRBD1 (5 bases). The V gene's germline CDR1 is DFQATT and CDR2 SNEGSKA (reference sequence). The ends were cut back, 6 bases at V and 0 bases at J, with 23 bases in the middle. The CDR3 has 18 residues. CDR3 bases: TGCAGTGCCCAGGGTTTTAGAAGGGAACTTGCAACTAATGAAAAACTGTTTTTT. It codes for CSAQGFRRELATNEKLFF.

The CDR3 region is CASSFRSGKGYTF. In DNA form, the CDR3 reads TGTGCCAGCAGTTTCAGGTCAGGGAAGGGCTACACCTTC. The chain couples TRBV28 to TRBJ1-2, with D tentatively TRBD1 (5 bases). This CDR3 spans 13 amino acids. With 3 bases removed from V and 8 bases from J, the gap between germline ends came to 13 bases. Germline values: CDR1 MDHEN, CDR2 SYDVKM.

The J gene is TRBJ2-5, the V gene TRBV6-1, with 11 bases matching TRBD2. The CDR3 is 15 residues long. V lost 5 bases to trimming and J lost 4 bases; unmatched junction nucleotides: 6. In germline, CDR1 is MNHNS, CDR2 SASEGT. This chain's CDR3 is CASSYTGLAGETQYF. CDR3 bases: TGTGCCAGCAGTTATACTGGACTAGCGGGAGAGACCCAGTACTTC.